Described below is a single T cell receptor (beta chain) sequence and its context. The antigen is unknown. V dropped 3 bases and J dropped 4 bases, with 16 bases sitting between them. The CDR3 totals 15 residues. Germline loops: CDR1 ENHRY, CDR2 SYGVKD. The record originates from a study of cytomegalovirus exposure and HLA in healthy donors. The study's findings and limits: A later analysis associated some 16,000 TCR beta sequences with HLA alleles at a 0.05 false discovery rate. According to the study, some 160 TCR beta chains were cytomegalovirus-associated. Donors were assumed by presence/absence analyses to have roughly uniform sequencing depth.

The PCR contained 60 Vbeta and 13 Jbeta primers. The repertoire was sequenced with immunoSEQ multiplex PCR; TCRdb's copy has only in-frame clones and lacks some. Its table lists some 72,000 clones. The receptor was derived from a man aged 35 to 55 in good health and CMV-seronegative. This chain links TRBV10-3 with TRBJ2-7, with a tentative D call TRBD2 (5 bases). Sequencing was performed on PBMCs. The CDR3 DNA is TGTGCCATCAGTGAAAGTTTGGGAGTAGGGTACGAGCAGTACTTC. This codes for CAISESLGVGYEQYF.